The 10 T cell receptor beta chains below were found in one sample sequenced in a study of T cell responses to AZD1222 COVID-19 vaccine. Only in-frame clones appear in the TCRdb table, and some are missing; sequencing was by immunoSEQ multiplex PCR. Of tens of thousands of clones in the sample, about three quarters were seen once. The sequenced sample was peripheral blood, obtained on day 0 of AZD1222 vaccination. Every receptor here comes from an adult in good health.

The chain couples TRBV12-3 or TRBV12-4 to TRBJ2-2; no definite D call. The CDR3 is 12 amino acids. Trimming took 5 bases from V and 7 from J, leaving 8 bases between them. CDR3 nucleotide sequence: TGTGCCAGCAGTGATGGCAGCGGGGAGCTGTTTTTT. Residues: CASSDGSGELFF.

The rearrangement uses TRBV6-5 and TRBJ1-5, with a tentative D call TRBD1 (6 bases). V lost 7 bases, J lost 7 bases, and 14 bases lay in between. Germline CDR1 is MNHEY and CDR2 is SVGAGI. CDR3 length: 13 residues. CDR3 bases: TGTGCCAGCATCCCGGCAGGGGACCAGCCCCAGCATTTT. Its protein is CASIPAGDQPQHF.

The chain uses TRBV24-1 and TRBJ2-3; D call uncertain. Trimming left V 4 bases short and J 4 bases short, with 11 bases between. Germline CDR1 KGHDR, CDR2 SFDVKD. This CDR3 comprises 14 residues. The CDR3: CATSDSWAADTQYF. The CDR3 DNA sequence: TGTGCCACCAGTGACTCATGGGCCGCAGATACGCAGTATTTT.

The CDR3, as DNA: TGTGCCAGCAGCTTAGCCCCCCTGGGGCGGGGGTTTGAGAATGAGCAGTTCTTC. It encodes CASSLAPLGRGFENEQFF. The chain carries TRBV7-2 and TRBJ2-1; TRBD2 matches at 7 bases. The germline V gene has CDR1 SGHTA and CDR2 FQGNSA. This CDR3 region has 18 residues. With V trimmed by 0 bases and J by 7 bases, 15 bases remained unmatched.

This clone has only one observation. The chain is built from TRBV9 and TRBJ2-1; D tentatively fits TRBD1 or TRBD2 (5 bases each). V lost 3 bases and J 6 bases, leaving 13 bases between the germline ends. This CDR3 comprises 14 residues. The V gene's germline CDR1 is SGDLS and CDR2 YYNGEE. Here the CDR3 reads CASSATFGTNEQFF. The CDR3, as DNA: TGTGCCAGCAGCGCGACATTTGGGACCAATGAGCAGTTCTTC.

This chain connects TRBV3-1 (or the pseudogene TRBV3-2) to TRBJ1-1; 9 bases map to TRBD1. J was trimmed by 4 bases and V by 4 bases; bases with no gene match: 22. This CDR3 region has 20 residues. Germline assignment: CDR1 LGHDT and CDR2 YNNKEL (reference sequence). CDR3 coding DNA: TGTGCCAGCAGCCCCCCTAGGGGGATGTGGGACAGGGTTCAACGCACTGAAGCTTTCTTT. Protein: CASSPPRGMWDRVQRTEAFF.

There are a few counts of this clone. The gene calls are TRBV6-5 and TRBJ2-1; no definite D call. The germline V gene encodes CDR1 MNHEY and CDR2 SVGAGI. This CDR3 has 13 amino acids. Deletions cut 0 bases from V and 9 bases from J, with 9 bases between. CDR3 sequence (DNA): TGTGCCAGCAGTTACTCGATGCGAGGTGAGCAGTTCTTC. Its protein product is CASSYSMRGEQFF.

The V call is TRBV5-1, the J call TRBJ2-2; TRBD2 agrees at 7 bases. The CDR3 is 12 amino acids. With 3 bases clipped from V and 13 bases from J, the junction kept 6 bases outside the gene matches. CDR1 SGHRS and CDR2 YFSETQ come from the germline V gene. DNA for the CDR3: TGCGCCAGCAGCTCGAACGGGAGGAGGCTGTTTTTT. Residues: CASSSNGRRLFF.

The rearrangement links TRBV6-5 to TRBJ1-1; D is unclear. Germline CDR1 reads MNHEY; CDR2 reads SVGAGI. Between the trimmed V and J ends, which lost 5 bases and 1 base, there was a span of 8 bases. This CDR3 has 13 amino acids. CDR3: CASSRDWNTEAFF. Written as DNA, the CDR3 is TGTGCCAGCAGTCGCGACTGGAACACTGAAGCTTTCTTT.

V and J are TRBV4-1 and TRBJ2-2; 12 nucleotides match TRBD2. V shed 3 bases and J 3 bases; nucleotides not matched to a gene: 14. The CDR3 covers 20 residues. Germline lookup yields CDR1 MGHRA and CDR2 YSYEKL. Here the CDR3 reads CASSHLGGLAGGLDTGELFF. The DNA for the CDR3 is TGCGCCAGCAGCCACCTTGGGGGGCTAGCGGGGGGGCTGGACACCGGGGAGCTGTTTTTT.